This TCR beta chain comes out of a study of cytomegalovirus exposure and HLA in healthy donors. Study-wide results and limits: What was likely a sequencing artifact was a cluster of highly shared sequence variants.

V was pared by 0 bases and J by 2 bases, with 11 bases between. CDR1 and CDR2 from the germline V gene are SGHVS and FQNEAQ. The CDR3 runs to 16 residues. Comment on this clone: Its specificity is unknown.

The PCR had 60 Vbeta and 13 Jbeta primers. TCRdb keeps only in-frame clones here, not all; method: immunoSEQ multiplex PCR. This table holds roughly 64,000 clones. This receptor was taken from a woman aged 18-30 years in good health and CMV-seronegative. This chain connects TRBV7-8 to TRBJ1-3; D call uncertain. Sequenced material: PBMCs. The DNA of the CDR3 is TGTGCCAGCAGCTTAGCCGGCCCCGGGACTGGAAACACCATATATTTT. Translation: CASSLAGPGTGNTIYF.